This T cell receptor beta chain was recovered during a study of cytomegalovirus exposure and HLA in healthy donors. Study-level points and caveats: High sensitivity and specificity were reportedly achieved when the classifier diagnosed cytomegalovirus status.

With regard to this clone: As yet, its antigen is unknown.

Trimming removed 3 bases from V and 4 bases from J, with 19 bases in between. The germline gives CDR1 SGDLS, CDR2 YYNGEE. The CDR3 spans 16 residues. Clones were sequenced by immunoSEQ multiplex PCR, and TCRdb holds only the in-frame ones, with some missing. The repertoire has under 400,000 clones, around 90% of them found once; the top ten carry roughly 0.96%. The sequence was obtained from a man younger than 45 in good health and CMV-seronegative. V usage is TRBV9 and J usage is TRBJ2-5; weak D call: TRBD2 (5 bases). The specimen was PBMCs. The CDR3: CASSDGRGLGRETQYF. In DNA form, the CDR3 reads TGTGCCAGCAGCGATGGTCGGGGTCTTGGGCGAGAGACCCAGTACTTC.